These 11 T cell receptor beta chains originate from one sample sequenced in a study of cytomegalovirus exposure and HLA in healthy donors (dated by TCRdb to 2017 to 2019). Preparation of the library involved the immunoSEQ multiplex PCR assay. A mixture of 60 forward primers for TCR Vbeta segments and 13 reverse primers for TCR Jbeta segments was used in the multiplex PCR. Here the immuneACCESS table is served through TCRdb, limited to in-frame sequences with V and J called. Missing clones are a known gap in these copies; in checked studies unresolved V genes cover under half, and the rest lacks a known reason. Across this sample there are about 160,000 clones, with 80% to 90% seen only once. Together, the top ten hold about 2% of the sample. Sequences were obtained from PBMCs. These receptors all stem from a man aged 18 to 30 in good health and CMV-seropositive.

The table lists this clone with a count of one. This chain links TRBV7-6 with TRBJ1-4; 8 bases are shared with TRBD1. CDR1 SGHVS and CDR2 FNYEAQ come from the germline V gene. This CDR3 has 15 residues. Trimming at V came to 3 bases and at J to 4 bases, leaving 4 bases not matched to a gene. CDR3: CASSLMTGVNEKLFF. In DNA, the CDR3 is TGTGCCAGCAGCTTGATGACAGGGGTTAATGAAAAACTGTTTTTT.

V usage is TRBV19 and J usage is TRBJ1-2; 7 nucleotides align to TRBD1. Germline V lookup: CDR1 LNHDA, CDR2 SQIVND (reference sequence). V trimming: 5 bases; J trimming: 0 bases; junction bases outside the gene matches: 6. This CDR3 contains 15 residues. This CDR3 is CASSPRDSSNYGYTF. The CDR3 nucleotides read TGTGCCAGTAGTCCCCGGGACAGTTCTAACTATGGCTACACCTTC.

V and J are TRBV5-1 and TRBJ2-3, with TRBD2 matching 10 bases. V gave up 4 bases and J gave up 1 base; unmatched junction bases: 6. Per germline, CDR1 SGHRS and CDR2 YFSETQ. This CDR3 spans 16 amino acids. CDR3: CASSDISGGRTDTQYF. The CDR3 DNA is TGCGCCAGCAGCGACATTAGCGGGGGGCGCACAGATACGCAGTATTTT.

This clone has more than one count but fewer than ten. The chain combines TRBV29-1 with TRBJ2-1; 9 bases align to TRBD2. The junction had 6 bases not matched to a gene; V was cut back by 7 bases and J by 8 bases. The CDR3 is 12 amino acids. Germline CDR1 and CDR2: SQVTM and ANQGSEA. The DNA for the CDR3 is TGCAGCGCCATATTAGCGGGGGATGAGCAGTTCTTC. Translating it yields CSAILAGDEQFF.

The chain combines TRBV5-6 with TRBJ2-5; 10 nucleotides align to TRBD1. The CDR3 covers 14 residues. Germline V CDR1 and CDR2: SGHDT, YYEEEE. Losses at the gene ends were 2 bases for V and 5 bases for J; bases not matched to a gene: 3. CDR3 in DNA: TGTGCCAGCAGCTTAGACAGGGGGCTGGAGACCCAGTACTTC. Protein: CASSLDRGLETQYF.

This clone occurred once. The CDR3 nucleotides are TGTGCCAGCAGCTCTCAGGGGACGATCGGCAATCAGCCCCAGCATTTT. Its protein is CASSSQGTIGNQPQHF. The chain is built from TRBV27 and TRBJ1-5; D is possibly TRBD1 (6 bases). This CDR3 has 16 residues. V shed 6 bases and J shed 2 bases, with 17 bases lying between them. Germline V gives CDR1 MNHEY, CDR2 SMNVEV (reference sequence).

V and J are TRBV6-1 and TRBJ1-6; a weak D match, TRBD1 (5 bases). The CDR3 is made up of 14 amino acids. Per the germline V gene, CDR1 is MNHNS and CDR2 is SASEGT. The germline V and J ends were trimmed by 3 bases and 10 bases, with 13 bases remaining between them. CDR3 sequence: CASSEQGNWSPLHF. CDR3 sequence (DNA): TGTGCCAGCAGTGAGCAGGGTAACTGGTCACCCCTCCACTTT.

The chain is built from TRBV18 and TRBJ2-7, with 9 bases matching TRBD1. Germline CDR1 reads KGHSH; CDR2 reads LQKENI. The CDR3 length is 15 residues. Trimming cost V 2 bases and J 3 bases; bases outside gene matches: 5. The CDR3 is CASSPRGQGFYEQYF. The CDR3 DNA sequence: TGTGCCAGCTCACCAAGGGGACAGGGATTCTACGAGCAGTACTTC.

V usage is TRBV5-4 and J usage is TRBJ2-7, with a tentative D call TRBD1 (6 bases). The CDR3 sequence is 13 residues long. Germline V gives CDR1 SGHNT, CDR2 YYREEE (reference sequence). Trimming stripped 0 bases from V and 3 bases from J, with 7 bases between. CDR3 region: CASSLDRDYEQYF. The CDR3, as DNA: TGTGCCAGCAGCTTGGACAGGGACTACGAGCAGTACTTC.

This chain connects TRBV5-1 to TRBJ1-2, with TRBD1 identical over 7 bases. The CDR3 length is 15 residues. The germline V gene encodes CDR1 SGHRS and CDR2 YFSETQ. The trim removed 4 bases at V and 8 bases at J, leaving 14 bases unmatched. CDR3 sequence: CASSPSGIGGEGYTF. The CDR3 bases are TGCGCCAGCAGCCCGTCCGGGATAGGGGGCGAAGGCTACACCTTC.

The CDR3 nucleotides are TGTGCCTGGAGTGCTGTGGAGGGTAATGGCTACACCTTC. Translated: CAWSAVEGNGYTF. The chain has TRBV30 and TRBJ1-2; no firm D call. V was shortened by 1 base and J by 6 bases, with 12 bases between the two germline ends. The germline V gene encodes CDR1 GTSNPN and CDR2 SVGIG (reference sequence). This CDR3 has 13 amino acids.